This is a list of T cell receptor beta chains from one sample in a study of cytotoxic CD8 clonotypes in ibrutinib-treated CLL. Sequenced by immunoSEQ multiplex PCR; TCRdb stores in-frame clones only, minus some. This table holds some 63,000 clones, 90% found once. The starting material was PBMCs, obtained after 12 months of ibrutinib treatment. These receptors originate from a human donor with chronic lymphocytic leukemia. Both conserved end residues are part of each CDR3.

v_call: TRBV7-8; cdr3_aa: CASSLAQGVNGELFF
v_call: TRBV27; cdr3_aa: CASSLGTSGANVLTF
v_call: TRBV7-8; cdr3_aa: CASSQVEGGEKNYGYTF
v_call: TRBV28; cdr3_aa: CASRPGEGALGANVLTF
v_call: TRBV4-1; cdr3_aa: CASSQYASGSSGYNEQFF
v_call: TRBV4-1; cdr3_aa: CASSQDRRVGIYEQYF
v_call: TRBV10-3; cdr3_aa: CAISPNPTGSGNTIYF
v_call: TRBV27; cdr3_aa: CASSLFRAMGLSGYTF
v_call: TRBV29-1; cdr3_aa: CSVTGDLSVNEQFF
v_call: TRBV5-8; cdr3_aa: CASSFRNSEQFF
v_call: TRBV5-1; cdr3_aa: CASRTVGTVAYEQYF